This T cell receptor beta chain is drawn from a study of shared clonotypes between healthy human individuals. Every contributor of samples was a Caucasian grown-up residing in Nashville, Tennessee. Generated by immunoSEQ multiplex PCR, the TCRdb table keeps only in-frame clones and is missing some. Of around 500,000 clones listed, less than 80% were seen once; the top ten hold approximately 12%. The V gene's germline CDR1 is SGHTS and CDR2 YDEGEE. The CDR3 is 19 amino acids. J was trimmed by 6 bases and V by 0 bases; bases with no gene match: 14. Sample: PBMCs. This TCR was recovered from a woman aged 40 to 49 in good health. Some clones in this sample may be carry-over from other donors' samples. The chain links TRBV5-8 to TRBJ2-2, with TRBD2 matching 10 bases. The CDR3 DNA reads TGTGCCAGCAGCTTGGCCGGGATAGCGGGAGGCCAGGGGGCCGGGGAGCTGTTTTTT. Its translation is CASSLAGIAGGQGAGELFF.